This T cell receptor beta chain originates from a study of blood T cell repertoires in COVID-19. Overall study: Whether acute or convalescent, the COVID-19 samples came from the United States, Italy and Spain. PBMCs, B-cell-depleted T cells, or T cells were the source of the cDNA or gDNA that made up the material.

V was clipped by 5 bases and J by 10 bases, with 19 bases between them. This CDR3 has 15 residues. Looked up from germline, CDR1 is SGDLS and CDR2 is YYNGEE. In the authors' workflow: Estimation of nucleated cell counts relied on the amplification of reference gene primers. Using immunoSEQ multiplex PCR, the repertoire was profiled, and TCRdb retains in-frame clones only, with some absent. V and J calls and clone size follow that table, whereas D and trimming were derived from the DNA. Among 55,000 to 80,000 clones listed, less than 85% were seen once. The chain recombines TRBV9 with TRBJ1-6, with TRBD1 as a possible D gene (5 bases). The receptor was derived from a man older than 75 with active COVID-19. Material: peripheral blood. The CDR3 sequence: CASRQFEGVESPLHF. For the CDR3, the DNA is TGTGCCAGCAGACAATTCGAAGGGGTTGAGTCACCCCTCCACTTT.